These 22 T cell receptor beta chains were sequenced from one sample in a study of OX40 agonist ivuxolimab in advanced cancers. The protocol was immunoSEQ multiplex PCR, while the TCRdb copy is restricted to in-frame clones and leaves out a portion. The sample records about 35,000 clones, roughly four fifths being singletons. The sequenced sample was CD4+ or CD8+ T cells sorted from blood, obtained in a trial of the OX40 agonist ivuxolimab. The source is an adult with an advanced solid tumor such as melanoma, head and neck, liver or kidney cancer.

V and J are TRBV27 and TRBJ1-2; D may be TRBD1 (5 bases). Germline CDR1 reads MNHEY; CDR2 reads SMNVEV (reference sequence). This CDR3 region has 15 residues. Trimming cost V 0 bases and J 4 bases, with 12 bases left between them. The DNA of the CDR3 is TGTGCCAGCAGTTTATCGTGGCAGGGAGGCTATGGCTACACCTTC. Translation gives CASSLSWQGGYGYTF.

This chain connects TRBV15 to TRBJ2-1; D might be TRBD2 (5 bases). Germline V lookup: CDR1 LNHNV, CDR2 YYDKDF (reference sequence). V was cut by 4 bases and J by 4 bases, with 17 bases left in between. The CDR3 consists of 16 residues. CDR3 DNA sequence: TGTGCCACCAGCACAGAGGACTCGCCATCTTACAATGAGCAGTTCTTC. The encoded protein is CATSTEDSPSYNEQFF.

The chain carries TRBV11-3 and TRBJ1-1; D call uncertain. The germline gives CDR1 SGHNT, CDR2 YENEEA. The length of the CDR3 is 13 residues. The V end was cut by 1 base, the J end by 6 bases, with 9 bases between. CDR3 DNA: TGTGCCAGCAGCTTAGCGAGTGGAGCTGAAGCTTTCTTT. Translating it yields CASSLASGAEAFF. Full variable domain (missing parts from reference TRBV11-3 and TRBJ1-1): EAGVVQSPRYKIIEKKQPVAFWCNPISGHNTLYWYLQNLGQGPELLIRYENEEAVDDSQLPKDRFSAERLKGVDSTLKIQPAELGDSAVYLCASSLASGAEAFFGQGTRLTVV.

The chain links TRBV7-6 to TRBJ2-1; D is tentatively TRBD1 or TRBD2 (5 bases each). The CDR3 has 13 amino acids. Germline V gene data show CDR1 as SGHVS and CDR2 as FNYEAQ. V was trimmed by 1 base and J by 7 bases, leaving 8 bases between them. This chain's CDR3 is CASSLEGENEQFF. For the CDR3, the DNA is TGTGCCAGCAGCTTAGAAGGGGAGAATGAGCAGTTCTTC.

The chain has TRBV9 and TRBJ2-3, with D possibly TRBD2 on 6 matching bases. Germline CDR1 SGDLS, CDR2 YYNGEE. V was trimmed by 4 bases and J by 1 base, leaving 16 bases between them. This CDR3 has 16 amino acids. CDR3 in DNA: TGTGCCAGCAGCAACGGAGGGGAGTACGGCACAGATACGCAGTATTTT. Its translation is CASSNGGEYGTDTQYF.

This clone has just one count. The chain combines TRBV7-9 with TRBJ1-1; 12 nucleotides align to TRBD1. V gave up 3 bases and J gave up 2 bases; unmatched junction bases: 4. CDR1 SEHNR and CDR2 FQNEAQ come from the germline V gene (reference sequence). This CDR3 has 16 residues. CDR3 DNA: TGTGCCAGCAGCTTCCGGGACAGGGGGCCTAACACTGAAGCTTTCTTT. This translates into CASSFRDRGPNTEAFF.

The chain couples TRBV5-1 to TRBJ1-2; D gene uncertain. The CDR3 is 13 amino acids. The V gene's germline CDR1 is SGHRS and CDR2 YFSETQ. V gave up 9 bases and J gave up 3 bases, with 15 bases separating them. The CDR3 DNA follows: TGCGCCACCCCTCCGGATAACCACTATGGCTACACCTTC. Protein sequence: CATPPDNHYGYTF.

V gene TRBV28 combines with J gene TRBJ2-3; 9 nucleotides line up with TRBD2. Germline lookup yields CDR1 MDHEN and CDR2 SYDVKM. CDR3 length: 16 residues. The V and J ends lost 3 bases and 4 bases, in that order; junction bases with no gene match: 8. The CDR3 is CASSFLSGSPADTQYF. CDR3 DNA: TGTGCCAGCAGTTTCCTTAGCGGGAGCCCCGCAGATACGCAGTATTTT.

The V gene is TRBV19, the J gene TRBJ2-5; D remains ambiguous. CDR3 length: 8 amino acids. V gave up 10 bases and J gave up 7 bases, with 4 bases separating them. The V gene's germline CDR1 is LNHDA and CDR2 SQIVND (reference sequence). The DNA of the CDR3 is TGTGCCACCCCGACCCAGTACTTC. Amino acid sequence: CATPTQYF.

This clone has just one count. V is TRBV28 and J is TRBJ2-7; 7 bases agree with TRBD2. The CDR3 contains 14 residues. Per the germline V gene, CDR1 is MDHEN and CDR2 is SYDVKM. Trimming cost V 2 bases and J 3 bases; bases outside gene matches: 4. The CDR3 protein is CASSLPGLSYEQYF. As DNA, the CDR3 is TGTGCCAGCAGTTTACCGGGACTAAGCTACGAGCAGTACTTC.

J is TRBJ1-3 and V is TRBV23-1; 8 bases map to TRBD1. TRBV23-1 has ORF status, its function being uncertain. The CDR3 is made up of 22 amino acids. J gave up 0 bases and V 4 bases, and 23 bases lay outside the gene matches. The CDR3 DNA follows: TGCGCCAGCAGTCCTGGGACCCCAGGGGACAGGATTTCGTGTCCCTCTGGAAACACCATATATTTT. Protein product: CASSPGTPGDRISCPSGNTIYF.

Concerning this clone itself: A junction boundary mismatches the germline segment, possibly from a read error. The chain links TRBV7-3 to TRBJ2-1, with a possible D match to TRBD2 (5 bases). CDR1 is SGHTA and CDR2 is FQGTGA in the germline V gene. CDR3 length: 13 amino acids. The CDR3 loop reads CASSPDSDNEQFF. The CDR3 bases are TGTGCCAGCAGCCCGGACTCCGACAATGAGCAGTTCTTC.

The rearrangement links TRBV5-4 to TRBJ2-7; TRBD1 is a possible D gene (6 bases). Germline V lookup: CDR1 SGHNT, CDR2 YYREEE (reference sequence). The V end was cut by 0 bases, the J end by 0 bases, with 10 bases between. CDR3 length equals 15 residues. The CDR3 bases are TGTGCCAGCAGCTTGGCCAGGGGTAACTCCTACGAGCAGTACTTC. This sequence encodes CASSLARGNSYEQYF.

The chain uses TRBV28 and TRBJ2-1; 8 bases match TRBD1. CDR3 size: 15 residues. Germline loops: CDR1 MDHEN, CDR2 SYDVKM. J gave up 4 bases and V 8 bases, and 10 bases lay outside the gene matches. CDR3 region: CASSTRDRLYNEQFF. The DNA of the CDR3 is TGTGCCAGCTCAACCAGGGACAGGCTTTACAATGAGCAGTTCTTC. The variable domain in full, with the rest retrieved from reference TRBV28 and TRBJ2-1, is DVKVTQSSRYLVKRTGEKVFLECVQDMDHENMFWYRQDPGLGLRLIYFSYDVKMKEKGDIPEGYSVSREKKERFSLILESASTNQTSMYLCASSTRDRLYNEQFFGPGTRLTVL.

V and J are TRBV27 and TRBJ1-3, with D hard to call. Trimming took 0 bases from V and 4 from J, leaving 7 bases between them. The CDR3 is made up of 14 amino acids. Germline V gene lookup returns CDR1 MNHEY and CDR2 SMNVEV (reference sequence). In DNA, the CDR3 is TGTGCCAGCAGTTTATCAGTTTCCGGAAACACCATATATTTT. Residues: CASSLSVSGNTIYF.

The gene calls are TRBV18 and TRBJ2-3, with 10 bases matching TRBD2. This CDR3 comprises 15 residues. In germline, CDR1 is KGHSH, CDR2 LQKENI. The V gene end was trimmed by 3 bases and the J gene end by 5 bases; junction bases not matched to a gene: 5. CDR3 residues: CASSPSGGAGDTQYF. The CDR3 coding sequence is TGTGCCAGCTCACCCAGCGGGGGGGCCGGAGATACGCAGTATTTT. Using reference TRBV18 and TRBJ2-3 for the parts outside the CDR3, the full variable domain is NAGVMQNPRHLVRRRGQEARLRCSPMKGHSHVYWYRQLPEEGLKFMVYLQKENIIDESGMPKERFSAEFPKEGPSILRIQQVVRGDSAAYFCASSPSGGAGDTQYFGPGTRLTVL.

V usage is TRBV5-1 and J usage is TRBJ2-7; no firm D call. The V gene's germline CDR1 is SGHRS and CDR2 YFSETQ. CDR3 length equals 14 residues. V dropped 4 bases and J dropped 3 bases, with 14 bases sitting between them. CDR3: CASSPIDGDYEQYF. The CDR3 DNA sequence: TGCGCCAGCAGCCCAATCGACGGAGACTACGAGCAGTACTTC.

The V and J genes are TRBV7-8 and TRBJ1-2; D remains ambiguous. Germline-derived CDR1 and CDR2 are SGHVS and FQNEAQ. This CDR3 region has 15 residues. V lost 1 base to trimming and J lost 7 bases, with 16 bases between them. The CDR3 protein is CASSLVSGGGIGYTF. CDR3 nucleotides: TGTGCCAGCAGCTTAGTGTCAGGTGGAGGGATTGGCTACACCTTC. Supplemented by reference TRBV7-8 and TRBJ1-2, the full variable domain reads GAGVSQSPRYKVAKRGQDVALRCDPISGHVSLFWYQQALGQGPEFLTYFQNEAQLDKSGLPSDRFFAERPEGSVSTLKIQRTQQEDSAVYLCASSLVSGGGIGYTFGSGTRLTVV.

This clone turned up a few times. CDR3 nucleotides: TGTGCCAGCAGTTTCATAGGGACTGACGAGCAGTACTTC. Translated: CASSFIGTDEQYF. J is TRBJ2-7 and V is TRBV28; D is perhaps TRBD2 (6 bases). Trimming took 3 bases from V and 5 from J, leaving 11 bases between them. CDR1 MDHEN and CDR2 SYDVKM come from the germline V gene. The CDR3 contains 13 residues.

This chain links TRBV28 with TRBJ1-5; 7 nucleotides align to TRBD1. Trimming cost V 2 bases and J 11 bases; bases outside gene matches: 12. The CDR3 extends over 15 amino acids. Germline-derived CDR1 and CDR2 are MDHEN and SYDVKM. Here the CDR3 reads CASSLTDRYSRTQHF. As DNA, the CDR3 is TGTGCCAGCAGTTTAACGGACAGGTATAGTCGGACCCAGCATTTT.

J is TRBJ2-7 and V is TRBV2; D unclear. Germline CDR1 and CDR2: SNHLY and FYNNEI. CDR3 length equals 11 residues. V shed 0 bases and J shed 3 bases, with 0 bases lying between them. The CDR3 is CASSEAYEQYF. Here the CDR3 DNA reads TGTGCCAGCAGTGAAGCCTACGAGCAGTACTTC.

The chain joins TRBV4-1 to TRBJ1-1; D gene uncertain. The V gene's germline CDR1 is MGHRA and CDR2 YSYEKL. Trimming took 2 bases from V and 4 from J, leaving 8 bases between them. This CDR3 region has 13 residues. This CDR3 is CASSQRRITEAFF. The CDR3 DNA sequence: TGCGCCAGCAGCCAAAGGAGGATCACTGAAGCTTTCTTT.